One T cell receptor (beta chain) is described in this entry. Which antigen it targets is not known. No per-base quality is available; no much larger clone lies one base away. Non-adjacent lung tissue was collected from the same resection as far as possible from the malignant lesion, at least 3 cm away. Libraries were prepared through the immunoSEQ multiplex PCR assay. DNA was isolated using Qiagen DNeasy or QIAamp micro DNA kits, and TCRB was sequenced using the Adaptive Biotechnology human TCRB sequencing kit. TCRB libraries were sequenced on an Illumina MiSeq. On the authors' methods: The kit provider's software was used to analyze TCRB sequence data, and Fisher's exact test was used to test clonotype templates for tumor enrichment. The immuneACCESS repertoire file appears here via TCRdb, limited to in-frame rearrangements. These files lack a portion of the clones; in checked studies, under half of the deficit traces to unresolved V genes, and the cause of the others is not known. Clone size and V and J calls were adopted from that table, with D and trimming inferred from the DNA. For this sample there are about 10,000 clones; over 50% appear just once. Roughly 15% of the sample is in the top ten clones.

Including cysteine and phenylalanine, the CDR3 has 14 amino acids. Of all the DNA, just the CDR3 is kept, 42 bases in frame from base 1. Between the V and J ends, shortened by 1 base and 3 bases respectively, the junction contains 9 bases. Looking up the germline V gene yields CDR1 SGHRS and CDR2 YFSETQ. This specimen belongs to a study of CD4 T cells in lung cancer (dated by TCRdb to the late 2010s). The study in broad terms: In the study, blood T cells from NSCLC patients were screened for responses to candidate mutation-encoded neoepitopes, and neoantigen-specific CD4+ T-cell clones and TCRs were isolated. The frequency of neoantigen-specific clonotypes in tumor resections, non-adjacent lung and cultured T-cell products was followed using TCRB deep sequencing. A few patients undergoing curative-intent resections for stage I-III non-small cell lung cancer provided the tumor and non-adjacent lung tissue. The patients who underwent resection had lung adenocarcinoma or squamous cell carcinoma, were aged 60 to 69 when blood was donated, and were mostly former smokers. Before blood donation, treatments including platinum chemotherapy had been received by the patients, and nivolumab or pembrolizumab had been received by some of the patients. Study-wide findings and limitations: Some blood-derived responses might be explained by in vitro priming of naive T cells or cross-reactivity rather than by memory responses to the cancer.

The clonotype originates from a man aged 60-69 years with non-small cell lung cancer. The material sequenced was normal lung tissue taken away from the tumor. The receptor chain draws on TRBV5-1 and TRBJ2-3; perhaps TRBD2 is the D gene, with 6 bases matching. CDR3 reads: CASSLYRGTDTQYF. Read as DNA, the sequence is TGCGCCAGCAGCTTGTATCGGGGGACAGATACGCAGTATTTT.